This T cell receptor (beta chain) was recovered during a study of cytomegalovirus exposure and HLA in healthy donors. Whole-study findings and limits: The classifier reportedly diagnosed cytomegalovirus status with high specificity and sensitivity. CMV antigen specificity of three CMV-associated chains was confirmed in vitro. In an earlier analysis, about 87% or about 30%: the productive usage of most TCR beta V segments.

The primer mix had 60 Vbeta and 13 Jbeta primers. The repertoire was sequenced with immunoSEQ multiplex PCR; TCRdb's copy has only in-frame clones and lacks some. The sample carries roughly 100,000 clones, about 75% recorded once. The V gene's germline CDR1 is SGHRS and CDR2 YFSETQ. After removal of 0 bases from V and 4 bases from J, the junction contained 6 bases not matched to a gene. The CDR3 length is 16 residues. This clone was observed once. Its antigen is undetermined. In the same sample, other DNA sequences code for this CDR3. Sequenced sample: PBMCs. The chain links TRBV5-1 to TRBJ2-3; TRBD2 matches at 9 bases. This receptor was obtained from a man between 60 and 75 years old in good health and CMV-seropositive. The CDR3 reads CASSLESSGVADTQYF. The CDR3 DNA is TGCGCCAGCAGCTTGGAGTCTAGCGGGGTCGCAGATACGCAGTATTTT.